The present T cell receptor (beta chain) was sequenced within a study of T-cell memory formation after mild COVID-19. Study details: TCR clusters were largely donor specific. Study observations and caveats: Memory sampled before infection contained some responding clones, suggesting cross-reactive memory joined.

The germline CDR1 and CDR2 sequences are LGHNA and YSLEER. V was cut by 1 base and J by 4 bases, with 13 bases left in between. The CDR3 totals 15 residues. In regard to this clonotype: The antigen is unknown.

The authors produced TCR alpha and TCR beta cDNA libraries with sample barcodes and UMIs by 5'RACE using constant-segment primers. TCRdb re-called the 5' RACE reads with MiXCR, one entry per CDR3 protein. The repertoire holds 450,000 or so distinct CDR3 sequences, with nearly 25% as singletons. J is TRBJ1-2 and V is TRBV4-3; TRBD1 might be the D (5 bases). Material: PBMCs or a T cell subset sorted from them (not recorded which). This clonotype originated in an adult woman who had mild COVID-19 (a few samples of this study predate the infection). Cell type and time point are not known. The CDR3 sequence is CASSQAPTGAYGYTF. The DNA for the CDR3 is TGCGCCAGCAGCCAAGCTCCCACAGGAGCCTATGGCTACACCTTC.